What follows are 19 T cell receptor beta chains derived from one specimen sequenced in a study of identical twins. MiXCR, run by TCRdb on the 5' RACE reads, gives a single entry per CDR3 protein. Among some 210,000 distinct CDR3 sequences, roughly 15% were seen once, and the ten largest hold over 35%. These data also featured in a second study, about T cells expressing NK-cell markers.

Specimen: CD8+ T cells sorted from blood. The receptors were gathered from a woman aged 18 to 35 in good health.

The chain links TRBV29-1 to TRBJ1-1; D gene ambiguous. The V end was cut by 5 bases, the J end by 0 bases, with 10 bases between. The CDR3 loop spans 13 amino acids. Germline CDR1 reads SQVTM; CDR2 reads ANQGSEA. The CDR3 protein is CSVQDGLNTEAFF. CDR3 DNA: TGCAGCGTTCAGGACGGCCTGAACACTGAAGCTTTCTTT.

This clonotype occurred a few times. The chain carries TRBV7-6 and TRBJ2-2; D call uncertain. Trimming removed 0 bases at V and 1 base at J, with 6 bases between. This CDR3 comprises 15 residues. The germline V gene has CDR1 SGHVS and CDR2 FNYEAQ. The chain's CDR3 is CASSLASGNTGELFF. The DNA of the CDR3 is TGTGCCAGCAGCTTAGCGTCGGGGAACACCGGGGAGCTGTTTTTT.

The chain couples TRBV11-1 to TRBJ2-6, with a possible D match to TRBD1 (6 bases). Looked up from germline, CDR1 is SGHAT and CDR2 is FQDESV (reference sequence). CDR3 size: 19 residues. Trimming left V 4 bases short and J 2 bases short, with 21 bases between. The CDR3 sequence is CASSSSQGFFLAGANVLTF. The CDR3 DNA follows: TGTGCCAGCAGCTCGTCACAGGGCTTTTTCTTAGCTGGGGCCAACGTCCTGACTTTC.

V is TRBV10-3 and J is TRBJ2-3; 12 positions match TRBD2. The length of the CDR3 is 15 residues. Germline CDR1 and CDR2: ENHRY and SYGVKD. V trimming: 10 bases; J trimming: 3 bases; junction bases outside the gene matches: 8. This CDR3 is CATGTSGRVTDTQYF. CDR3 sequence (DNA): TGTGCCACCGGGACTAGCGGGCGCGTAACAGATACGCAGTATTTT.

The V gene is TRBV4-3, the J gene TRBJ2-1; tentatively, D is TRBD1 (5 bases). V was pared by 0 bases and J by 0 bases, with 9 bases between. The CDR3 runs 16 residues. Germline V gene data show CDR1 as LGHNA and CDR2 as YSLEER. As DNA, the CDR3 is TGCGCCAGCAGCCAAGAATCCAGGGCCTCCTACAATGAGCAGTTCTTC. Protein sequence: CASSQESRASYNEQFF.

Only a few counts were recorded for this clonotype. In DNA form, the CDR3 reads TGTGCCAGCAGCGCGGCCGGCGAGCAGTACTTC. It specifies CASSAAGEQYF. V usage is TRBV9 and J usage is TRBJ2-7; no firm D call. The CDR3 covers 11 residues. The germline gives CDR1 SGDLS, CDR2 YYNGEE. V lost 3 bases and J lost 6, with 7 bases in between. Supplemented by reference TRBV9 and TRBJ2-7, the full variable domain reads DSGVTQTPKHLITATGQRVTLRCSPRSGDLSVYWYQQSLDQGLQFLIQYYNGEERAKGNILERFSAQQFPDLHSELNLSSLELGDSALYFCASSAAGEQYFGPGTRLTVT.

This clonotype was counted between two and nine times. CDR3 sequence (DNA): TGTGCCAGCAGTTTCACGGGGGTTGAGCAGTTCTTC. Protein: CASSFTGVEQFF. The chain has TRBV28 and TRBJ2-1; D is perhaps TRBD2 (6 bases). This CDR3 has 12 amino acids. Trimming took 3 bases from V and 9 from J, leaving 9 bases between them. Germline V gives CDR1 MDHEN, CDR2 SYDVKM.

This clonotype was observed a few times. V is TRBV20-1 and J is TRBJ2-2; TRBD1 agrees at 8 bases. V was clipped by 6 bases and J by 1 base; unmatched bases: 13. Germline assignment: CDR1 DFQATT and CDR2 SNEGSKA (reference sequence). CDR3 length: 17 amino acids. The CDR3 nucleotides read TGCAGTGCCCGCCGCGGAGTGGGGACAGGGAACACCGGGGAGCTGTTTTTT. Its translation: CSARRGVGTGNTGELFF.

This clonotype was seen a few times. V is TRBV9 and J is TRBJ2-7; no clear D. Trimming stripped 0 bases from V and 6 bases from J, with 10 bases between. The CDR3 sequence is 13 residues long. Looked up from germline, CDR1 is SGDLS and CDR2 is YYNGEE. CDR3: CASSVGGLSEQYF. The CDR3 DNA sequence: TGTGCCAGCAGCGTAGGCGGTTTGAGCGAGCAGTACTTC.

The CDR3 protein is CASSLVYPPQGSPYEQYF. The CDR3 DNA follows: TGTGCCAGCAGCTTAGTCTACCCCCCTCAGGGGTCCCCCTACGAGCAGTACTTC. The V gene is TRBV11-1, the J gene TRBJ2-7; TRBD1 might be the D (6 bases). Trimming took 1 base from V and 2 from J, leaving 21 bases between them. Germline V CDR1 and CDR2: SGHAT, FQDESV (reference sequence). This CDR3 has 18 residues.

CDR3 bases: TGTGCCAGCAGTGAAAAGGCTAGCGGGGGGGCCGATACGCAGTATTTT. It translates to CASSEKASGGADTQYF. This chain uses TRBV6-1 with TRBJ2-3, with 12 bases aligning to TRBD2. Per the germline V gene, CDR1 is MNHNS and CDR2 is SASEGT. J gave up 6 bases and V 2 bases, and 6 bases lay outside the gene matches. The CDR3 totals 16 residues.

This clonotype was observed a handful of times. The chain recombines TRBV20-1 with TRBJ2-1; the D is unclear. CDR3 length: 14 amino acids. Germline CDR1 and CDR2: DFQATT and SNEGSKA (reference sequence). With 6 bases removed from V and 0 bases from J, the gap between germline ends came to 12 bases. DNA for the CDR3: TGCAGTGCCCCCTTGGTGAGCTCCTACAATGAGCAGTTCTTC. Protein product: CSAPLVSSYNEQFF.

V is TRBV2 and J is TRBJ2-5, with D perhaps matching TRBD2 (5 bases). This CDR3 contains 14 residues. Looked up from germline, CDR1 is SNHLY and CDR2 is FYNNEI. Trimming removed 6 bases from V and 5 bases from J, with 16 bases in between. The CDR3 sequence is CASRDGLLGETQYF. The CDR3 DNA sequence: TGTGCCAGCAGGGACGGACTCCTCGGGGAGACCCAGTACTTC.

The genes are TRBV29-1 and TRBJ2-4; D call uncertain. The V end lost 5 bases, the J end lost 0 bases, and 14 bases lay between the germline ends. The CDR3 is 15 residues long. CDR1 is SQVTM and CDR2 is ANQGSEA in the germline V gene. DNA of the CDR3: TGCAGCGTTCTTGCCCGACTGGGAGCCAAAAACATTCAGTACTTC. Amino acid sequence: CSVLARLGAKNIQYF. Full variable domain (remainder filled in from reference TRBV29-1 and TRBJ2-4): SAVISQKPSRDICQRGTSLTIQCQVDSQVTMMFWYRQQPGQSLTLIATANQGSEATYESGFVIDKFPISRPNLTFSTLTVSNMSPEDSSIYLCSVLARLGAKNIQYFGAGTRLSVL.

The V and J genes are TRBV14 and TRBJ2-5; D uncertain. The V end was cut by 1 base, the J end by 2 bases, with 14 bases between. Germline V CDR1 and CDR2: SGHDN, FVKESK. This CDR3 spans 16 amino acids. The CDR3 loop reads CASSQAPMLGQETQYF. The CDR3 DNA follows: TGTGCCAGCAGCCAAGCACCAATGCTAGGACAAGAGACCCAGTACTTC.

The chain has TRBV2 and TRBJ1-5; no firm D call. Germline loops: CDR1 SNHLY, CDR2 FYNNEI. The CDR3 sequence is 15 residues long. The germline V and J ends were trimmed by 7 bases and 4 bases, with 17 bases remaining between them. The CDR3 sequence: CASKSQLGGNQPQHF. Written as DNA, the CDR3 is TGTGCCAGCAAGTCCCAGCTAGGAGGAAATCAGCCCCAGCATTTT.

This clonotype was recorded a few times. The J gene is TRBJ2-5, the V gene TRBV6-5; TRBD1 agrees at 7 bases. Germline values: CDR1 MNHEY, CDR2 SVGAGI. The V and J ends lost 2 bases and 5 bases, in that order; junction bases with no gene match: 11. The CDR3 totals 16 residues. CDR3 DNA: TGTGCCAGCAGTTACGGGACAGATGTGGTTGGGGAGACCCAGTACTTC. As protein: CASSYGTDVVGETQYF.

The chain is built from TRBV12-3 or TRBV12-4 and TRBJ2-2; no clear D gene. Trimming pared 10 bases from V and 2 bases from J, leaving 8 bases between. CDR3 length: 12 amino acids. CDR3 nucleotides: TGTGCCACACAAGAAAACACCGGGGAGCTGTTTTTT. Translation gives CATQENTGELFF.

The chain couples TRBV27 to TRBJ2-3; 12 positions agree with TRBD2. Germline trimming cut 5 bases from V and 5 bases from J; bases unmatched to any gene: 14. The CDR3 runs to 18 residues. Germline CDR1 and CDR2: MNHEY and SMNVEV (reference sequence). The CDR3 loop is CASSNPYLLAGGLDTQYF. The CDR3 DNA reads as TGTGCCAGCAGTAACCCCTACTTACTAGCGGGGGGACTAGATACGCAGTATTTT.